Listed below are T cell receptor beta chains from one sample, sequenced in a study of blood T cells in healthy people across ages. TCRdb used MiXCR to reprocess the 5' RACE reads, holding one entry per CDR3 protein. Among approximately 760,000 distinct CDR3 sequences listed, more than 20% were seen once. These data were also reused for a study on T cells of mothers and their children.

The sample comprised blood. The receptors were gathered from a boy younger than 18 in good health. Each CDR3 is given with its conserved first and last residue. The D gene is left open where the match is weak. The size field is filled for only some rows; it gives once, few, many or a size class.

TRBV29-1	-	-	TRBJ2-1	TGCAGCGTTGTGGGTCGGGAGAGCAATGAGCAGTTCTTC	CSVVGRESNEQFF
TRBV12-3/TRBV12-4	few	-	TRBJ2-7	TGTGCCAGCAGGGGCGGACAGTACGAGCAGTACTTC	CASRGGQYEQYF
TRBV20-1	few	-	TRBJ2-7	TGCAGTGCTAGTTCCAGCGGCCCCTACGAGCAGTACTTC	CSASSSGPYEQYF
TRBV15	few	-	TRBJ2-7	TGTGCCACCAGCAGTTCTGGGGGTGGGTCCTACGAGCAGTACTTC	CATSSSGGGSYEQYF
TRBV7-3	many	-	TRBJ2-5	TGTGCCAGCAGCTTAAGTACCGAAGAGACCCAGTACTTC	CASSLSTEETQYF
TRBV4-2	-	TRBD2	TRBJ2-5	TGTGCCAGCAGGAGGACTAGCGGGGAACAAGAGACCCAGTACTTC	CASRRTSGEQETQYF
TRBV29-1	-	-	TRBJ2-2	TGCAGCGTAGGGCAGGGAATCACCGGGGAGCTGTTTTTT	CSVGQGITGELFF
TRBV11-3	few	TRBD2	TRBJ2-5	TGTGCCAGCAGCCTCAGGACTAGCGGCCACCAAGAGACCCAGTACTTC	CASSLRTSGHQETQYF
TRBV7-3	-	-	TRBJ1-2	TGTGCCAGCACCCCGGACAGCTCTAACTATGGCTACACCTTC	CASTPDSSNYGYTF
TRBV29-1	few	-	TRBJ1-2	TGCAGCGTTGAAGATCCAGTCAGTCATAACTATGGCTACACCTTC	CSVEDPVSHNYGYTF
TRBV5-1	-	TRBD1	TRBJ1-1	TGCGCCAGCAGGCCAGGTGCAGGGGGCGCGGACACTGAAGCTTTCTTT	CASRPGAGGADTEAFF
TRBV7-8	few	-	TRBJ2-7	TGTGCCAGCAGCTTCTTCAGGGACGCCTACGAGCAGTACTTC	CASSFFRDAYEQYF
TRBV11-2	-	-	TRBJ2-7	TGTGCCAGCAGCTTAGCGGGGATAACCTCCTACGAGCAGTACTTC	CASSLAGITSYEQYF
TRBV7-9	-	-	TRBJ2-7	TGTGCCAGCAGCTTAGGGCTAGCGCACACCTACGAGCAGTACTTC	CASSLGLAHTYEQYF
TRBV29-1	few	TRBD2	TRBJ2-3	TGCAGCGTTGAACCACCAGGGACTATGCTTTCAGATACGCAGTATTTT	CSVEPPGTMLSDTQYF
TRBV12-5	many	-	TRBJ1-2	TGTGCTAGTGGACGGGACCCCCTAGGCTATGGCTACACCTTC	CASGRDPLGYGYTF
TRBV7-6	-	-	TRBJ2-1	TGTGCCAGCAGCTTTGGGTCCGGAAATGAGCAGTTCTTC	CASSFGSGNEQFF
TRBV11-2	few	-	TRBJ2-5	TGTGCCAGCAGCTTAGGGTCCTCAGAGACCCAGTACTTC	CASSLGSSETQYF
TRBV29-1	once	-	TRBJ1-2	TGCAGCGTTAAACAGGGCAATTATGGCTACACCTTC	CSVKQGNYGYTF
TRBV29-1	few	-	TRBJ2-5	TGCAGCGGGGATGAGGGAGAGACCCAGTACTTC	CSGDEGETQYF
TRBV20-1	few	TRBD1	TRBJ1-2	TGCAGTGCTAGAGATCTAGGGGGACAGGGCAAAGGCTACACCTTC	CSARDLGGQGKGYTF
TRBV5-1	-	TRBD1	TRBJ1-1	TGCGCCAGCAGCAAGGACAGGGAACATGAAGCTTTCTTT	CASSKDREHEAFF
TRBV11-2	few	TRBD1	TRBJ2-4	TGTGCCAGCAGCTTCGACCGGGACAGTAACATTCAGTACTTC	CASSFDRDSNIQYF
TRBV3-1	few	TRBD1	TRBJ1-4	TGTGCCAGCAGCCACAGGACAGGGGGTTCTGCGGCTGAAAAACTGTTTTTT	CASSHRTGGSAAEKLFF
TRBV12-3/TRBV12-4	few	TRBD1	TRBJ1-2	TGTGCCAGCAGATCGACAGGGCGGGAAGGCTACACCTTC	CASRSTGREGYTF
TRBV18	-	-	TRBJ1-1	TGTGCCAGCTCTAACCGGGGGGCGGCTGACACTGAAGCTTTCTTT	CASSNRGAADTEAFF
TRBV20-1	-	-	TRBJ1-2	TGCAGTGCTAGAGATTTATCACCCGGGTCCTATGGCTACACCTTC	CSARDLSPGSYGYTF
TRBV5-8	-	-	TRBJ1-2	TGTGCCAGCAGCGAGGGGGGGACGCTCTATGGTTACACCTTC	CASSEGGTLYGYTF
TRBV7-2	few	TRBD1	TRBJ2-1	TGTGCCAGCAGCCCCGACAGGGCCAACAATGAGCAGTTCTTC	CASSPDRANNEQFF
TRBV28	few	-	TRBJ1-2	TGTGCCAGCAGACCCAGAGGGAACTATGGCTACACCTTC	CASRPRGNYGYTF
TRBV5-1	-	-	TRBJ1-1	TGCGCCAGCAGCCGACCGACGGACACTGAAGCTTTCTTT	CASSRPTDTEAFF
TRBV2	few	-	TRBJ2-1	TGTGCCTCTGCACAGGGTTCGAACAATGAGCAGTTCTTC	CASAQGSNNEQFF
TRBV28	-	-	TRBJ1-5	TGTGCCAGCAGTCGGGGGCCCCAGCATTTT	CASSRGPQHF
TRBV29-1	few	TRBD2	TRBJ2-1	TGCAGCGTTGAGGGGACTAGCGGGAGTAGGGCCACCAATGAGCAGTTCTTC	CSVEGTSGSRATNEQFF
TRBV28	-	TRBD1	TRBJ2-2	TGTGCCAGCAGTTTATACAGGGGAAACACCGGGGAGCTGTTTTTT	CASSLYRGNTGELFF
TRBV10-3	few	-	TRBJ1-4	TGTGCCATCAGTGAGTCTGGAGGCGGTGAAAAACTGTTTTTT	CAISESGGGEKLFF
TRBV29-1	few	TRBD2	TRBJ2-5	TGCAGCGTTGTACCGACTAGCGGGATCCAAGAGACCCAGTACTTC	CSVVPTSGIQETQYF
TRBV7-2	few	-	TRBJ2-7	TGTGCCAGCAGCGCGGCCGGGACACCATACGAGCAGTACTTC	CASSAAGTPYEQYF
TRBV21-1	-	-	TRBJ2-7	TGTGCCAGCAGCCTCAGTGAGGGGGACCCCTACGAGCAGTACTTC	CASSLSEGDPYEQYF
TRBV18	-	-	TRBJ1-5	TGTGCCAGCTCACCACCGGGGAGGGGAAGCAATCAGCCCCAGCATTTT	CASSPPGRGSNQPQHF
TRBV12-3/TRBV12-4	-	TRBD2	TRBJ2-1	TGTGCCAGCAGCACCGGGACTAGCGGAAGAGGGGAGCAGTTCTTC	CASSTGTSGRGEQFF
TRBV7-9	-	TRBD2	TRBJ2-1	TGTGCCAGCAGCTTAGGGGGGGGGACTAGCGGGTTTTCGGATGAGCAGTTCTTC	CASSLGGGTSGFSDEQFF
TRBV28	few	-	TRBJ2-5	TGTGCCAGCAGTTCATTGGGGGAAGAGACCCAGTACTTC	CASSSLGEETQYF
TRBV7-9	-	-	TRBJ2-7	TGTGCCAGCAGCTTAAGGGCAGACTACGAGCAGTACTTC	CASSLRADYEQYF
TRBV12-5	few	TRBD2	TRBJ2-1	TGTGCTAGTGGCCCTTCGGGACTAGCGGGATTGCCTTGGCAGTTCTTC	CASGPSGLAGLPWQFF
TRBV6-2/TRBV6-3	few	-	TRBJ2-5	TGTGCCAGCAGTTACCCGGAGGCCCAGTACTTC	CASSYPEAQYF
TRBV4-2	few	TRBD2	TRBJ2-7	TGTGCCAGCAGCCACTATCCGGGGGGCTACGAGCAGTACTTC	CASSHYPGGYEQYF
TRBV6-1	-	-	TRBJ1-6	TGTGCCAGCACAATGAGAGACAGCGGCTATAATTCACCCCTCCACTTT	CASTMRDSGYNSPLHF
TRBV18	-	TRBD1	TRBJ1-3	TGTGCCAGCTCTGGAAGATTCGACAGGGTAGGCGCTGGAAACACCATATATTTT	CASSGRFDRVGAGNTIYF
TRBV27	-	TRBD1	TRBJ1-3	TGTGCCAGCAGTTTTTCAGGGGGCCGTGGAAACACCATATATTTT	CASSFSGGRGNTIYF
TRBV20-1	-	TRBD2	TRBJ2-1	TGCAGTGTCCGCGGGAGTGGCTCCTACAATGAGCAGTTCTTC	CSVRGSGSYNEQFF
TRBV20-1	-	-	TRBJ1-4	TGCAGTGCTAGAGCTAATGAAAAACTGTTTTTT	CSARANEKLFF
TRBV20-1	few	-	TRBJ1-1	TGCAGTGCTAGAGGTGTCGGGGAGGCTGAAGCTTTCTTT	CSARGVGEAEAFF
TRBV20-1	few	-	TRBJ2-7	TGCAGTGCTAGAGATAGGAGGATCTCCTACGAGCAGTACTTC	CSARDRRISYEQYF